This T cell receptor beta chain is drawn from a study of naive and memory T cell subsets. General study points: Clonotypes are single alpha or beta chains, not paired receptors.

CD4 T cells were positively selected, then CD8 T cells from the CD4-negative fraction. The beta constant-region primer was an equimolar mix of two oligonucleotides covering TRBC1 and TRBC2. TCRdb independently ran MiXCR on the UMI-ligation and nested PCR reads; one entry per CDR3 protein. The data show about 85,000 distinct CDR3 sequences, roughly 14% seen once. The sample holds many counts of this clonotype. The target antigen is unknown. Sequences were obtained from central memory CD4+ T cells from blood. The sequence was collected from a human donor in good health.

CDR3 DNA sequence: TGCGCCAGCAGCCCGTGGGGTAGCGGGAGGGCCCTAATCTACGAGCAGTACTTC. Protein product: CASSPWGSGRALIYEQYF. The chain recombines TRBV5-1 with TRBJ2-7; 11 positions agree with TRBD2. Germline loops: CDR1 SGHRS, CDR2 YFSETQ. J was trimmed by 3 bases and V by 4 bases; bases with no gene match: 15. The CDR3 length is 18 residues.